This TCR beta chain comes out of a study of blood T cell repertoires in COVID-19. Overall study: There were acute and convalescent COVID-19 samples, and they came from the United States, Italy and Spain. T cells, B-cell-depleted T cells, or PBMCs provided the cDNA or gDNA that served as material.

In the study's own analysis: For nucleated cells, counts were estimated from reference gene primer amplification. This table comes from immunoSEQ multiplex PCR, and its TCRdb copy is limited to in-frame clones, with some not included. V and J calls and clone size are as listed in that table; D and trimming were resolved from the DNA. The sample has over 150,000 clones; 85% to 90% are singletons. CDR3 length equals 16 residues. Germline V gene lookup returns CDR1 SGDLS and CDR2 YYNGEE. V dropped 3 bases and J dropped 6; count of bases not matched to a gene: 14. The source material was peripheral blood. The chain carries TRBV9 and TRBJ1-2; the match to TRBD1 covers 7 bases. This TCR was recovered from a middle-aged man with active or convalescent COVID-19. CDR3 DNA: TGTGCCAGCAGCGACTCCCCAAAACAGGGGATGAATGGCTACACCTTC. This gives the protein CASSDSPKQGMNGYTF.